This passage covers 4 T cell receptor beta chains from one sample sequenced in a study of metastatic and nonmetastatic thyroid tumors. Not a single patient had been given any form of treatment at any point before undergoing thyroid surgery. TCRdb re-called the PCR reads through MiXCR. The sample has about 92,000 clones; more than 13% are singletons. What was sequenced was blood. The origin of the receptors is a female donor with papillary thyroid cancer or a benign thyroid nodule (not recorded which). Some clones in this sample may be carry-over from other donors' samples.

This clone occurred a few times. Possible read error: a much larger clone is one base away. The same CDR3 can be traced to other DNA sequences in this sample. The chain recombines TRBV7-2 with TRBJ2-5; D could derive from TRBD1 or TRBD2 (5 bases each). CDR1 is SGHTA, CDR2 FQGNSA, per germline. This CDR3 is built from 15 residues. V was trimmed by 3 bases and J by 1 base, leaving 12 bases between them. In nucleotides, the CDR3 is TGTGCCAGCAGCTTTTTGGGTGGGACCCAAGAGACCCAGTACTTC. Amino acids: CASSFLGGTQETQYF.

This sequence joins TRBV15 and TRBJ1-1; D uncertain. The CDR3 has 14 amino acids. The germline V and J ends were trimmed by 1 base and 1 base, with 7 bases remaining between them. Germline assignment: CDR1 LNHNV and CDR2 YYDKDF (reference sequence). DNA of the CDR3: TGTGCCACCAGCAGAGGACCGGGGAACACTGAAGCTTTCTTT. Translated: CATSRGPGNTEAFF.

This clone was observed a few times. A junction boundary mismatches the germline segment, possibly from a read error. At the DNA level, this CDR3 is encoded by other sequences in the same sample as well. The rearrangement uses TRBV5-1 and TRBJ2-3; D tentatively reads TRBD1 or TRBD2 (6 bases each). Germline assignment: CDR1 SGHRS and CDR2 YFSETQ. The CDR3 contains 15 residues. This CDR3 is CASSLETGTTDTQYF. CDR3 DNA: TGCGCTAGCAGCTTGGAAACAGGGACTACAGATACGCAGTATTTT.

The chain uses TRBV6-2 or TRBV6-3 and TRBJ1-5; no clear D. From germline, CDR1 is MNHEY and CDR2 SVGEGT. V lost 4 bases and J lost 8, with 21 bases in between. The CDR3 runs 16 residues. The CDR3 DNA reads TGTGCCAGCAGTTCACGCACCGGTCATGGCGTCGAGCCCCAGCATTTT. This sequence encodes CASSSRTGHGVEPQHF.